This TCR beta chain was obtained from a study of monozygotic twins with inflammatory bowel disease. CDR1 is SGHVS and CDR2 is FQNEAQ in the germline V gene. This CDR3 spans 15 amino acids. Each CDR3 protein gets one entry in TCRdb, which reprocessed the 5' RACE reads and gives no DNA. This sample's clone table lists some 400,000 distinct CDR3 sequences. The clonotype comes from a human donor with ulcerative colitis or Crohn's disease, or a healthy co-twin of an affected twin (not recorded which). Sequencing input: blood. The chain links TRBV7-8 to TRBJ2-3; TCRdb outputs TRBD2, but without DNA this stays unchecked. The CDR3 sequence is CASSQLAGDTDTQYF. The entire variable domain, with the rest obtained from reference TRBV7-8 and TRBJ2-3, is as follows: GAGVSQSPRYKVAKRGQDVALRCDPISGHVSLFWYQQALGQGPEFLTYFQNEAQLDKSGLPSDRFFAERPEGSVSTLKIQRTQQEDSAVYLCASSQLAGDTDTQYFGPGTRLTVL.